This T cell receptor (beta chain) was documented in a study of OX40 agonist ivuxolimab in advanced cancers. Points from the study as a whole: At 0.1 to 3.0 mg/kg, clonal expansion of CD4+ and CD8+ blood T cells had occurred by week 6. Antigens targeted by the expanded peripheral T cells were not determined. Among T cells, CD8+ cells averaged more expanded clones than CD4+ cells.

The germline CDR1 and CDR2 sequences are MNHEY and SVGAGI. The CDR3 has 14 residues. Trimming left V 0 bases short and J 7 bases short, with 13 bases between. TCRdb's table, derived via immunoSEQ multiplex PCR, lists solely in-frame clones and lacks some. The repertoire holds 70,000 to 80,000 clones, with more than 75% as singletons. This clone was picked up one time. Its target is unknown. Autoimmune disease history or systemic immunosuppression barred patients. The material sequenced was CD4+ or CD8+ T cells sorted from blood, taken in a trial of the OX40 agonist ivuxolimab. The genes are TRBV6-5 and TRBJ2-7; the D gene could be TRBD1 or TRBD2 (5 bases each). The TCR sequence derives from an adult with an advanced solid tumor such as melanoma, head and neck, liver or kidney cancer. This CDR3 reads CASSYSRGRSEQYF. In nucleotides, the CDR3 is TGTGCCAGCAGTTACTCCCGGGGCCGGTCGGAGCAGTACTTC.